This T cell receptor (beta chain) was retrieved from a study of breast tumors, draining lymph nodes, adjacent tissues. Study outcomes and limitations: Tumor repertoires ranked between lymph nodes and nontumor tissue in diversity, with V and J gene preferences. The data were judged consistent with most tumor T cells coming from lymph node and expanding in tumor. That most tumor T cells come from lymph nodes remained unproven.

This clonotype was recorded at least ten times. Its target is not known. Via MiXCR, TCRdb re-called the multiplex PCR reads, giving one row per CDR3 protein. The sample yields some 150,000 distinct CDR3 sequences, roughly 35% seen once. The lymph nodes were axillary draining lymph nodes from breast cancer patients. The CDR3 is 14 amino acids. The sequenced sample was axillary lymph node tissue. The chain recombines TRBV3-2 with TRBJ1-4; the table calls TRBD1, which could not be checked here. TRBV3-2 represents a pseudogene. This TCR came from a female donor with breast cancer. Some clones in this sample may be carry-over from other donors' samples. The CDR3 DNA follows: TGTGCCAGCAGCCAAGGCGGGACAGGTGAAAAACTGTTTTTT. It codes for CASSQGGTGEKLFF.